This TCR beta chain comes out of a study of T-cell reconstitution after alpha-beta-depleted transplantation in children (dated by TCRdb to the mid-2010s). Study-wide context: T-cell immune reconstitution after TCRalphabeta/CD19-depleted allogeneic hematopoietic cell transplantation in children was quantitatively tracked in the study by means of TCR repertoire profiling.

Including cysteine and phenylalanine, the CDR3 has 17 amino acids. The kept DNA is CDR3 alone, 51 bases in frame from the first base. CDR1 and CDR2 were assigned from the germline V gene as MNHEY and SVGEGT. Relative to germline, V is 4 bases shorter and J is 2 bases shorter, with 20 bases between their ends. Summary of the overall study and its limitations: In some patients, the high TCRbeta diversity seen at day 60 was put down to recipient T cells and intrathymic progenitors that had survived conditioning. The apparently early alphabetaT-cell count recovery about two months after transplant was reportedly dependent on only several hundred rapidly expanded clones derived from non-depleted graft cells. Over the following months the frequencies of hyperexpanded clones went down, and after one year T-cell counts and TCRbeta diversity were mostly credited to newly produced T cells.

Notes on this clonotype: The target of this receptor is not known. No per-base quality is available; no much larger clone lies one base away.

The library was prepared using PCR. The instrument given in TCRdb is Illumina HiSeq 2500. Molecular barcoding was employed in the preparation of TCR libraries, with unique molecular identifiers being used to normalize TCRbeta repertoire quantification. TCRdb's own reprocessing of the public reads used fastp at Q25 and MiXCR and kept productive beta chains. Here each entry gathers all rows of one CDR3 protein and keeps the most common genes and DNA. The sample has about 900,000 distinct CDR3 sequences on record, under 30% of them singletons. The ten top clones hold under 30% of the sample. Sample treatment or condition, as interpreted from the label and publication: allogeneic hematopoietic cell transplantation with graft depleted of TCRalphabeta T cells and CD19 B cells. Transplant recipients were children who received TCRalphabeta/CD19-depleted allogeneic hematopoietic cell grafts.

This receptor was taken from a boy under two years old who had a stem cell transplant for SCID, so the T cells may come from the graft donor. Material: PBMCs, mostly from graft donor cells, obtained 360 days after TCRalphabeta/CD19-depleted stem cell transplant. Recombination joined TRBV6-2 or TRBV6-3 with TRBJ2-5; the D gene is possibly TRBD1 or TRBD2, each agreeing over 5 bases. The bases read TGTGCCAGCAGTTTGAGGGGCCCAACAACAACTCAAGAGACCCAGTACTTC. It is translated as CASSLRGPTTTQETQYF.